The clone carrying this T cell receptor (beta chain) was seen just once. The sample holds other DNA sequences that translate to the same CDR3. What went into each PCR as a spike was synthetic TCR analog templates. The table came from immunoSEQ multiplex PCR; TCRdb's copy has only in-frame clones and leaves some out. The data contain approximately 70,000 clones, roughly 84% of them singletons. This sample is drawn from a study of PD-L1 blockade in urothelial cancer. Documented time point: pretreatment peripheral blood. Pretreatment and on-treatment samples were taken, numbering 1 to 8 per patient. This CDR3 is 15 amino acids long. V was clipped by 0 bases and J by 0 bases, with 7 bases between them. CDR1 is SGHRS, CDR2 YFSETQ, per germline.

The starting material was PBMCs, obtained around atezolizumab (anti-PD-L1) treatment. The rearrangement uses TRBV5-1 and TRBJ2-1, with no clear D. This clonotype was sampled from a woman aged 70-85 years with urothelial cancer. The CDR3 is CASSLDGSSYNEQFF. The CDR3 DNA reads TGCGCCAGCAGCTTGGACGGTAGCTCCTACAATGAGCAGTTCTTC.